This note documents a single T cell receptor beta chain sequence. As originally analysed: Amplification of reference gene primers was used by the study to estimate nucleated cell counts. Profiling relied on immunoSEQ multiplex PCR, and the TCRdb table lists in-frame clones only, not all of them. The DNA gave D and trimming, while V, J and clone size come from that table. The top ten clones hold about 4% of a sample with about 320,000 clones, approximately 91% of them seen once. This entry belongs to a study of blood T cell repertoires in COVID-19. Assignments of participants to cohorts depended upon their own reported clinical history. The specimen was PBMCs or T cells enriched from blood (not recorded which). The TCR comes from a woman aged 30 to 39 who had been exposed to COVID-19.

The CDR3 spells CASSDRGDEKLFF. CDR3 sequence (DNA): TGCGCCAGCAGTGACAGGGGCGACGAAAAACTGTTTTTT. This sequence joins TRBV5-1 and TRBJ1-4, with 8 bases fitting TRBD1. The germline V gene has CDR1 SGHRS and CDR2 YFSETQ. Losses at the gene ends were 5 bases for V and 8 bases for J; bases not matched to a gene: 5. The CDR3 spans 13 residues. The full variable domain, with the rest looked up from reference TRBV5-1 and TRBJ1-4, is KAGVTQTPRYLIKTRGQQVTLSCSPISGHRSVSWYQQTPGQGLQFLFEYFSETQRNKGNFPGRFSGRQFSNSRSEMNVSTLELGDSALYLCASSDRGDEKLFFGSGTQLSVL.